The 21 T cell receptor beta chains below were found in one sample sequenced in a study of vaccination effects on CD4 cells after COVID-19. These receptors have no identified antigens. With the ViraFEST assay, the study expanded antigen-specific CD4+ T cells using viral peptide pools, then sequenced them. An approximately ten-day culture period preceded the isolation of CD4+ T cells. People in the vaccine group had not been infected with SARS-CoV-2 before, and their nucleocapsid antibodies were negative. Here immunoSEQ multiplex PCR was the method, and the copy in TCRdb shows in-frame clones only, minus some. There are tens of thousands of clones in the sample; approximately 69% occur only once, and about 3.5% lies in the top ten. This specimen consisted of CD4+ T cells from PBMCs cultured with SARS-CoV-2 spike peptides, obtained before COVID-19 vaccination. The receptors come from a human donor who received a COVID-19 vaccine.

The chain carries TRBV19 and TRBJ1-6, with 7 bases fitting TRBD1. After removal of 7 bases from V and 2 bases from J, the junction contained 8 bases not matched to a gene. The CDR3 totals 16 residues. CDR1 is LNHDA and CDR2 is SQIVND in the germline V gene (reference sequence). The CDR3 DNA reads as TGTGCCAGTACCGCGACAGGGATCACCTATAATTCACCCCTCCACTTT. It translates to CASTATGITYNSPLHF.

The CDR3 region has the DNA TGTGCCAGCAGCGTAGAGGGACAGGGAATTGAAGCTTTCTTT. Its protein product is CASSVEGQGIEAFF. V is TRBV9 and J is TRBJ1-1; 9 positions match TRBD1. CDR3 length: 14 amino acids. The V gene end was trimmed by 0 bases and the J gene end by 7 bases; junction bases not matched to a gene: 4. CDR1 SGDLS and CDR2 YYNGEE come from the germline V gene.

This rearrangement joins TRBV4-1 to TRBJ2-4; possible D gene TRBD1, 5 bases. Germline loops: CDR1 MGHRA, CDR2 YSYEKL. CDR3 length: 18 amino acids. Trimming left V 3 bases short and J 2 bases short, with 20 bases between. DNA of the CDR3: TGCGCCAGCAGCCATAGGTCTGCAGGGTTTGATTCCAAAAACATTCAGTACTTC. Its protein product is CASSHRSAGFDSKNIQYF.

The chain is built from TRBV4-2 and TRBJ1-1; D ambiguous. V lost 0 bases, J lost 1 base, and 9 bases lay in between. CDR1 is LGHNA, CDR2 YNFKEQ, per germline. The CDR3 sequence is 15 residues long. The CDR3 sequence: CASSQDVLGNTEAFF. The DNA of the CDR3 is TGTGCCAGCAGCCAAGATGTATTGGGGAACACTGAAGCTTTCTTT.

This clone has a single count. CDR3 residues: CATSRGPNEKLFF. Here the CDR3 DNA reads TGTGCCACCAGCAGGGGGCCTAATGAAAAACTGTTTTTT. The V call is TRBV15, the J call TRBJ1-4; possibly TRBD1 for D (5 bases). Trimming removed 3 bases from V and 3 bases from J, with 5 bases in between. The CDR3 covers 13 residues. The germline gives CDR1 LNHNV, CDR2 YYDKDF (reference sequence).

The rearrangement uses TRBV6-1 and TRBJ1-2, with TRBD1 as a possible D gene (5 bases). The germline V and J ends were trimmed by 1 base and 5 bases, with 11 bases remaining between them. CDR3 length equals 14 residues. Looked up from germline, CDR1 is MNHNS and CDR2 is SASEGT. The CDR3 protein is CASSEELGRYGYTF. DNA for the CDR3: TGTGCCAGCAGTGAAGAGTTGGGACGGTATGGCTACACCTTC.

The sample holds a few counts of this clone. The gene calls are TRBV3-1 (or the pseudogene TRBV3-2) and TRBJ1-6, with 9 bases matching TRBD1. Germline lookup yields CDR1 LGHDT and CDR2 YNNKEL (reference sequence). This CDR3 spans 17 amino acids. V gave up 4 bases and J gave up 7 bases; unmatched junction bases: 11. The CDR3 sequence is CASSRTGGPNQNSPLHF. CDR3 nucleotides: TGTGCCAGCAGCCGTACAGGGGGCCCGAATCAAAATTCACCCCTCCACTTT.

The chain recombines TRBV7-9 with TRBJ2-2, with 12 bases lining up with TRBD1. This CDR3 is 16 amino acids long. V was pared by 6 bases and J by 5 bases, with 7 bases of the junction left unmatched. The germline V gene encodes CDR1 SEHNR and CDR2 FQNEAQ (reference sequence). The CDR3 sequence is CASRAGTGGRTGELFF. The CDR3 region has the DNA TGTGCCAGCAGGGCCGGGACAGGGGGCCGAACCGGGGAGCTGTTTTTT.

The chain joins TRBV5-1 to TRBJ2-5, with 11 bases lining up with TRBD2. CDR1 and CDR2 from the germline V gene are SGHRS and YFSETQ. With 0 bases clipped from V and 5 bases from J, the junction kept 3 bases outside the gene matches. This CDR3 is built from 15 residues. The CDR3 DNA follows: TGCGCCAGCAGCTTGGTTCTAGCGGGGGGTGAGACCCAGTACTTC. Translated: CASSLVLAGGETQYF. Full variable domain (outside the CDR3, taken from reference TRBV5-1 and TRBJ2-5): KAGVTQTPRYLIKTRGQQVTLSCSPISGHRSVSWYQQTPGQGLQFLFEYFSETQRNKGNFPGRFSGRQFSNSRSEMNVSTLELGDSALYLCASSLVLAGGETQYFGPGTRLLVL.

V and J are TRBV11-2 and TRBJ2-7; D not certain. This CDR3 is 14 amino acids long. Trimming cost V 5 bases and J 3 bases, with 14 bases left between them. From germline, CDR1 is SGHAT and CDR2 FQNNGV. The DNA of the CDR3 is TGTGCCAGCAGCCCCCAGGAAGGCAGCTACGAGCAGTACTTC. Translated, it gives CASSPQEGSYEQYF.

The genes are TRBV19 and TRBJ2-7, with 7 bases matching TRBD2. Germline V gene sequence: CDR1 LNHDA, CDR2 SQIVND (reference sequence). CDR3 length: 15 amino acids. V dropped 7 bases and J dropped 1; count of bases not matched to a gene: 10. The CDR3 DNA follows: TGTGCCAGTAAAGGAGGGAGGGAGGCTTCCTACGAGCAGTACTTC. This gives the protein CASKGGREASYEQYF.

The chain employs TRBV7-9 and TRBJ1-1, with a possible D match to TRBD1 (6 bases). The ends were cut back, 5 bases at V and 10 bases at J, with 14 bases in the middle. CDR1 is SEHNR, CDR2 FQNEAQ, per germline (reference sequence). The CDR3 has 12 residues. CDR3: CASSLDQGRAFF. In DNA form, the CDR3 reads TGTGCCAGCAGCCTCGACCAGGGGCGAGCTTTCTTT.

V gene TRBV10-3 combines with J gene TRBJ1-5, with a tentative D call TRBD1 (6 bases). The CDR3 has 14 amino acids. V was trimmed by 4 bases and J by 2 bases, leaving 9 bases between them. Per the germline V gene, CDR1 is ENHRY and CDR2 is SYGVKD. The CDR3 DNA reads as TGTGCCATCAGTGGCAGGGGCGGCAATCAGCCCCAGCATTTT. It specifies CAISGRGGNQPQHF.

CDR3 bases: TGCGCCAGCAGTGAGTCACCCCAGGCGGGAGGGCCCCGGGAGCAGTTCTTC. Its protein product is CASSESPQAGGPREQFF. The chain recombines TRBV10-2 with TRBJ2-1, with TRBD2 matching over 9 bases. This CDR3 contains 17 residues. The V gene's germline CDR1 is WSHSY and CDR2 SAAADI. J lost 10 bases, V lost 0 bases, and 13 bases had no gene match.

The chain couples TRBV12-3 or TRBV12-4 to TRBJ1-5; D is ambiguous. V was trimmed by 5 bases and J by 6 bases, leaving 11 bases between them. The CDR3 spans 13 residues. The CDR3 region is CASSQQSGQPQHF. For the CDR3, the DNA is TGTGCCAGCAGTCAGCAATCGGGTCAGCCCCAGCATTTT.

The chain has TRBV7-8 and TRBJ2-6; the match to TRBD1 covers 7 bases. Per the germline V gene, CDR1 is SGHVS and CDR2 is FQNEAQ. V dropped 5 bases and J dropped 0; count of bases not matched to a gene: 10. This CDR3 is built from 18 residues. CDR3 in DNA: TGTGCCAGCAGCCTAAGGACAGGAACACCCTCTGGGGCCAACGTCCTGACTTTC. It is translated as CASSLRTGTPSGANVLTF.

This sequence joins TRBV6-5 and TRBJ1-2; D possibly corresponds to TRBD1 (6 bases). Trimming took 6 bases from V and 4 from J, leaving 15 bases between them. Germline CDR1 and CDR2: MNHEY and SVGAGI. This CDR3 comprises 14 residues. For the CDR3, the DNA is TGTGCCAGCAGGTCCGGGGGCGCGAGCTATGGCTACACCTTC. It codes for CASRSGGASYGYTF.

This clone was counted a single time. This sequence joins TRBV5-1 and TRBJ2-3; 8 positions match TRBD2. V was pared by 4 bases and J by 5 bases, with 6 bases of the junction left unmatched. CDR1 is SGHRS, CDR2 YFSETQ, per germline. The CDR3 loop spans 14 amino acids. CDR3 nucleotide sequence: TGCGCCAGCAGCCTGGGACTAGTACTAGATACGCAGTATTTT. This translates into CASSLGLVLDTQYF. Full variable domain (rest looked up from reference TRBV5-1 and TRBJ2-3): KAGVTQTPRYLIKTRGQQVTLSCSPISGHRSVSWYQQTPGQGLQFLFEYFSETQRNKGNFPGRFSGRQFSNSRSEMNVSTLELGDSALYLCASSLGLVLDTQYFGPGTRLTVL.

This clone appeared a few times. V usage is TRBV20-1 and J usage is TRBJ1-1; no clear D. Germline lookup yields CDR1 DFQATT and CDR2 SNEGSKA (reference sequence). The ends were cut back, 6 bases at V and 11 bases at J, with 13 bases in the middle. The CDR3 runs 10 residues. The CDR3 here is CSALGVTAFF. DNA of the CDR3: TGCAGTGCCCTTGGAGTAACGGCTTTCTTT.

The gene calls are TRBV24-1 and TRBJ2-1; D unresolved. V was trimmed by 2 bases and J by 12 bases, leaving 19 bases between them. The CDR3 spans 15 residues. Per the germline V gene, CDR1 is KGHDR and CDR2 is SFDVKD. DNA of the CDR3: TGTGCCACCAGTGATTCTTTCACGGGTAGTAGGGTGCAGTTCTTC. This gives the protein CATSDSFTGSRVQFF.

This clone was seen only a few times. The chain couples TRBV5-1 to TRBJ2-4; maybe TRBD2 (6 bases). The CDR3 loop spans 20 amino acids. Deletions cut 0 bases from V and 2 bases from J, with 24 bases between. Germline loops: CDR1 SGHRS, CDR2 YFSETQ. This CDR3 is CASSLATLGGEPISKNIQYF. The CDR3 coding sequence is TGCGCCAGCAGCTTGGCCACTCTCGGCGGGGAACCTATTTCCAAAAACATTCAGTACTTC. The variable domain in full, completed from reference TRBV5-1 and TRBJ2-4, reads KAGVTQTPRYLIKTRGQQVTLSCSPISGHRSVSWYQQTPGQGLQFLFEYFSETQRNKGNFPGRFSGRQFSNSRSEMNVSTLELGDSALYLCASSLATLGGEPISKNIQYFGAGTRLSVL.